The 30 T cell receptor beta chains below were found in one sample sequenced in a study of identical twins. TCRdb re-called the 5' RACE reads with MiXCR, one entry per CDR3 protein. The repertoire holds under 450,000 distinct CDR3 sequences, with under 20% as singletons. Sequencing input: naive T cells sorted from blood. The receptors here all came from a man aged 50 or older in good health.

This clonotype was seen more than once but under ten times. This rearrangement joins TRBV6-1 to TRBJ1-5, with D hard to call. CDR3 size: 15 residues. The ends were cut back, 6 bases at V and 1 base at J, with 13 bases in the middle. In germline, CDR1 is MNHNS, CDR2 SASEGT. CDR3 sequence: CASSGDPESNQPQHF. In nucleotides, the CDR3 is TGTGCCAGCAGCGGCGATCCGGAAAGCAATCAGCCCCAGCATTTT.

This clonotype has more than one count but fewer than ten. CDR3 in amino acids: CASSWDGQINQPQHF. The CDR3 DNA reads as TGTGCCAGCAGCTGGGACGGACAGATAAATCAGCCCCAGCATTTT. The chain recombines TRBV7-9 with TRBJ1-5, with a weak D call TRBD1 (6 bases). CDR3 length equals 15 residues. The germline V gene encodes CDR1 SEHNR and CDR2 FQNEAQ (reference sequence). V lost 4 bases and J 4 bases, leaving 14 bases between the germline ends.

This clonotype has a count of ten or more. The chain's CDR3 is CASRRLAGETGETQYF. CDR3 nucleotides: TGTGCCAGCAGAAGACTAGCGGGAGAGACGGGAGAGACCCAGTACTTC. The J gene is TRBJ2-5, the V gene TRBV12-3 or TRBV12-4, with 12 positions matching TRBD2. V shed 6 bases and J 4 bases; nucleotides not matched to a gene: 9. CDR3 length: 16 amino acids.

This clonotype came up many times. V gene TRBV20-1 combines with J gene TRBJ2-3, with D tentatively TRBD2 (5 bases). Germline V gene lookup returns CDR1 DFQATT and CDR2 SNEGSKA (reference sequence). The CDR3 loop spans 13 amino acids. The ends were cut back, 1 base at V and 1 base at J, with 6 bases in the middle. In nucleotides, the CDR3 is TGCAGTGCTAGAGTGGGAGGCACAGATACGCAGTATTTT. Protein product: CSARVGGTDTQYF.

In this sample, this clonotype turned up many times. V usage is TRBV29-1 and J usage is TRBJ2-3; weak D call: TRBD2 (7 bases). The CDR3 runs to 12 residues. Germline CDR1 is SQVTM and CDR2 is ANQGSEA. Between the trimmed V and J ends, which lost 8 bases and 6 bases, there was a span of 15 bases. CDR3 in amino acids: CSSGGAADTQYF. Here the CDR3 DNA reads TGCAGCTCTGGGGGGGCGGCGGATACGCAGTATTTT.

The chain combines TRBV20-1 with TRBJ2-2; 10 bases are shared with TRBD2. Trimming removed 0 bases from V and 7 bases from J; junction bases left unmatched: 5. Looked up from germline, CDR1 is DFQATT and CDR2 is SNEGSKA (reference sequence). The CDR3 extends over 15 amino acids. This CDR3 reads CSARESGRAIGELFF. DNA of the CDR3: TGCAGTGCTAGAGAGAGCGGGAGGGCCATCGGGGAGCTGTTTTTT.

This clonotype was counted between two and nine times. The rearrangement links TRBV9 to TRBJ1-6; the D gene is possibly TRBD1 (5 bases). The CDR3 has 15 amino acids. V dropped 1 base and J dropped 7 bases, with 12 bases sitting between them. CDR1 is SGDLS and CDR2 is YYNGEE in the germline V gene. Written as DNA, the CDR3 is TGTGCCAGCAGCGTAACCCCGACAGAAAATTCACCCCTCCACTTT. It encodes CASSVTPTENSPLHF. Complete variable domain (other parts from reference TRBV9 and TRBJ1-6): DSGVTQTPKHLITATGQRVTLRCSPRSGDLSVYWYQQSLDQGLQFLIQYYNGEERAKGNILERFSAQQFPDLHSELNLSSLELGDSALYFCASSVTPTENSPLHFGNGTRLTVT.

The chain joins TRBV7-2 to TRBJ2-3; TRBD1 agrees at 7 bases. The CDR3 covers 13 residues. CDR1 is SGHTA, CDR2 FQGNSA, per germline. V trimming: 6 bases; J trimming: 0 bases; junction bases outside the gene matches: 0. CDR3 amino acids: CASRQGSTDTQYF. In DNA form, the CDR3 reads TGTGCCAGCAGACAGGGGAGCACAGATACGCAGTATTTT.

This clonotype was counted many times. The chain carries TRBV4-2 and TRBJ1-2, with D possibly being TRBD1 (5 bases). The CDR3 consists of 14 residues. Germline V CDR1 and CDR2: LGHNA, YNFKEQ. The V end lost 3 bases, the J end lost 4 bases, and 12 bases lay between the germline ends. The CDR3 spells CASSHPLDSYGYTF. DNA of the CDR3: TGTGCCAGCAGCCACCCCCTCGACAGCTATGGCTACACCTTC.

A remark on this clonotype: A single base separates this from a much larger clone, so it may be a read error. The rearrangement joins TRBV12-3 or TRBV12-4 to TRBJ2-5; possible D gene TRBD1, 6 bases. There are 15 residues in the CDR3. Written as DNA, the CDR3 is TGTGCCAGCAGCGAAGAAGGACAGAACCACGAGACCCAGTACTTC. Translation gives CASSEEGQNHETQYF.

The rearrangement uses TRBV6-1 and TRBJ1-5, with D possibly being TRBD1 (5 bases). CDR1 and CDR2 from the germline V gene are MNHNS and SASEGT. Trimming cost V 6 bases and J 10 bases, with 16 bases left between them. The CDR3 has 13 amino acids. CDR3 sequence (DNA): TGTGCCAGCAGGGGGACGGGAAACAACCCCCAGCATTTT. This codes for CASRGTGNNPQHF.

This clonotype has more than one count but fewer than ten. The chain employs TRBV4-2 and TRBJ2-2, with 8 bases fitting TRBD1. CDR1 and CDR2 (germline): LGHNA, YNFKEQ. Germline trimming cut 3 bases from V and 0 bases from J; bases unmatched to any gene: 3. This CDR3 has 16 amino acids. The CDR3 here is CASSQRTGTNTGELFF. CDR3 coding DNA: TGTGCCAGCAGCCAGCGGACAGGGACGAACACCGGGGAGCTGTTTTTT.

This clonotype was picked up a small number of times. The chain couples TRBV12-3 or TRBV12-4 to TRBJ1-1; no clear D gene. This CDR3 is 14 amino acids long. V lost 1 base to trimming and J lost 3 bases, with 9 bases between them. The chain's CDR3 is CASSLGTSHTEAFF. In DNA form, the CDR3 reads TGTGCCAGCAGTTTAGGGACCTCGCACACTGAAGCTTTCTTT.

This clonotype was recorded at least ten times. This chain uses TRBV20-1 with TRBJ2-1; D might be TRBD1 or TRBD2, each matching 5 bases. The CDR3 spans 15 residues. Germline CDR1 DFQATT, CDR2 SNEGSKA (reference sequence). Between the trimmed V and J ends, which lost 0 bases and 8 bases, there was a span of 17 bases. The CDR3 coding sequence is TGCAGTGCTAGAGATTTAGGGGAGTGGGGCGATGAGCAGTTCTTC. Translated, it gives CSARDLGEWGDEQFF.

The CDR3 loop reads CASTVARPYEQYF. In DNA form, the CDR3 reads TGTGCCAGCACGGTGGCTCGTCCCTACGAGCAGTACTTC. The chain recombines TRBV28 with TRBJ2-7; D is uncertain. CDR3 size: 13 residues. Germline loops: CDR1 MDHEN, CDR2 SYDVKM. Trimming shortened V by 7 bases and J by 2 bases, and 12 bases separated the two germline ends.

The chain couples TRBV5-1 to TRBJ2-1, with 7 bases fitting TRBD2. CDR1 is SGHRS and CDR2 is YFSETQ in the germline V gene. The junction had 5 bases not matched to a gene; V was cut back by 3 bases and J by 2 bases. The CDR3 totals 15 residues. The CDR3 reads CASSSGSGPYNEQFF. The DNA of the CDR3 is TGCGCCAGCAGCTCTGGTAGCGGGCCCTACAATGAGCAGTTCTTC.

Ten or more counts support this clonotype. This chain links TRBV29-1 with TRBJ2-1, with 7 nucleotides matching TRBD1. Per germline, CDR1 SQVTM and CDR2 ANQGSEA. Germline trimming cut 6 bases from V and 0 bases from J; bases unmatched to any gene: 14. This CDR3 spans 17 amino acids. The CDR3 DNA follows: TGCAGCGTGACTACCCCGGACAGGTCGAGCTCCTACAATGAGCAGTTCTTC. This sequence encodes CSVTTPDRSSSYNEQFF.

This clonotype has a count of ten or more. This rearrangement joins TRBV20-1 to TRBJ2-7, with D possibly called TRBD1 or TRBD2 (5 bases each). The germline V gene encodes CDR1 DFQATT and CDR2 SNEGSKA (reference sequence). The CDR3 is 16 residues long. V was cut by 0 bases and J by 3 bases, with 18 bases left in between. The CDR3: CSARDRDGTQLYEQYF. In DNA, the CDR3 is TGCAGTGCTAGAGACCGGGACGGAACTCAACTCTACGAGCAGTACTTC.

This sequence joins TRBV4-2 and TRBJ2-5, with 7 bases matching TRBD2. Germline CDR1 reads LGHNA; CDR2 reads YNFKEQ. The CDR3 covers 15 residues. V trimming: 1 base; J trimming: 5 bases; junction bases outside the gene matches: 7. The CDR3 bases are TGTGCCAGCAGCCAAGGGGCCGGGGGGTCGGAGACCCAGTACTTC. This translates into CASSQGAGGSETQYF.

This clonotype was observed once. This chain connects TRBV2 to TRBJ2-5; D is possibly TRBD1 (7 bases). Germline CDR1 reads SNHLY; CDR2 reads FYNNEI. Trimming removed 8 bases at V and 4 bases at J, with 17 bases between. CDR3 length: 14 amino acids. The CDR3 sequence is CASFGRQGVETQYF. Here the CDR3 DNA reads TGTGCCAGCTTCGGGAGACAGGGTGTAGAGACCCAGTACTTC.

The V and J genes are TRBV29-1 and TRBJ1-1, with a weak D call TRBD1 (5 bases). CDR1 is SQVTM, CDR2 ANQGSEA, per germline. The ends were cut back, 7 bases at V and 4 bases at J, with 19 bases in the middle. The CDR3 runs 14 residues. The CDR3 loop is CSARSAGLRTEAFF. In nucleotides, the CDR3 is TGCAGCGCCAGATCGGCAGGGCTTCGCACTGAAGCTTTCTTT.

This clonotype was counted at least ten times. The V gene is TRBV29-1, the J gene TRBJ2-7, with TRBD1 matching 10 bases. The CDR3 has 15 amino acids. J was trimmed by 3 bases and V by 4 bases; bases with no gene match: 9. CDR1 and CDR2 from the germline V gene are SQVTM and ANQGSEA. Written as DNA, the CDR3 is TGCAGCGTTGGTGCCTCGGACAGGGGGATCTACGAGCAGTACTTC. Residues: CSVGASDRGIYEQYF.

This clonotype came up many times. The V gene is TRBV10-3, the J gene TRBJ2-7; 8 positions agree with TRBD1. Germline values: CDR1 ENHRY, CDR2 SYGVKD. The CDR3 runs to 15 residues. V lost 10 bases and J lost 4; bases outside the gene matches: 15. The CDR3 bases are TGTGCCACCCGGCAGACAGGGGATGGGACTTACGAGCAGTACTTC. Protein product: CATRQTGDGTYEQYF.

The chain employs TRBV5-1 and TRBJ1-1; D is perhaps TRBD1 (6 bases). Per germline, CDR1 SGHRS and CDR2 YFSETQ. CDR3 size: 13 residues. Trimming took off 4 bases at V and 11 bases at J, with 18 bases between the two ends. The CDR3 loop reads CASSPEGGASAFF. CDR3 in DNA: TGCGCCAGCAGCCCCGAGGGGGGCGCGAGCGCTTTCTTT.

The V gene is TRBV5-5, the J gene TRBJ2-7; D is ambiguous. V lost 1 base and J lost 0, with 14 bases in between. There are 16 residues in the CDR3. Germline-derived CDR1 and CDR2 are SGHKS and YYEKEE (reference sequence). The CDR3 protein is CASSLSLQTDSYEQYF. In DNA, the CDR3 is TGTGCCAGCAGCTTGTCCCTTCAGACGGACTCCTACGAGCAGTACTTC.

This rearrangement joins TRBV30 to TRBJ1-6; D is undetermined. The V gene's germline CDR1 is GTSNPN and CDR2 SVGIG (reference sequence). Between the trimmed V and J ends, which lost 2 bases and 9 bases, there was a span of 14 bases. CDR3 size: 14 residues. The CDR3 region is CAWSPGVGISPLHF. The CDR3 region has the DNA TGTGCCTGGAGTCCCGGGGTCGGAATTTCACCCCTCCACTTT. Full variable domain (rest looked up from reference TRBV30 and TRBJ1-6): SQTIHQWPATLVQPVGSPLSLECTVEGTSNPNLYWYRQAAGRGLQLLFYSVGIGQISSEVPQNLSASRPQDRQFILSSKKLLLSDSGFYLCAWSPGVGISPLHFGNGTRLTVT.

The rearrangement joins TRBV6-1 to TRBJ2-3; 8 nucleotides line up with TRBD1. The CDR3 is 15 amino acids. The V and J ends lost 1 base and 6 bases, in that order; junction bases with no gene match: 6. Germline CDR1 is MNHNS and CDR2 is SASEGT. CDR3 in amino acids: CASSEERQGSDTQYF. The CDR3, as DNA: TGTGCCAGCAGTGAAGAACGACAGGGGTCGGATACGCAGTATTTT.

This clonotype was detected only a few times. The chain employs TRBV27 and TRBJ1-1, with a tentative D call TRBD1 (5 bases). Trimming removed 7 bases at V and 0 bases at J, with 18 bases between. This CDR3 comprises 16 residues. Germline CDR1 is MNHEY and CDR2 is SMNVEV (reference sequence). In DNA form, the CDR3 reads TGTGCCAGCACGGTTGGGGGGGGGGGTTTGAACACTGAAGCTTTCTTT. Residues: CASTVGGGGLNTEAFF.

About this clonotype itself: A read error may be the cause here, since a much bigger clone is one base away. The chain couples TRBV29-1 to TRBJ1-1; D might be TRBD1 (5 bases). This CDR3 is 12 amino acids long. Germline V gene data show CDR1 as SQVTM and CDR2 as ANQGSEA. V was clipped by 5 bases and J by 5 bases, with 12 bases between them. The CDR3 sequence is CSVQEGKTEAFF. Here the CDR3 DNA reads TGCAGCGTTCAGGAGGGGAAAACTGAAGCTTTCTTT.

This sequence joins TRBV4-2 and TRBJ1-1; D perhaps matches TRBD1 (5 bases). Between the trimmed V and J ends, which lost 1 base and 6 bases, there was a span of 18 bases. Germline loops: CDR1 LGHNA, CDR2 YNFKEQ. The CDR3 runs to 16 residues. The CDR3 sequence is CASSQATWGLSSEAFF. The CDR3, as DNA: TGTGCCAGCAGCCAAGCGACGTGGGGGTTATCTTCTGAAGCTTTCTTT.